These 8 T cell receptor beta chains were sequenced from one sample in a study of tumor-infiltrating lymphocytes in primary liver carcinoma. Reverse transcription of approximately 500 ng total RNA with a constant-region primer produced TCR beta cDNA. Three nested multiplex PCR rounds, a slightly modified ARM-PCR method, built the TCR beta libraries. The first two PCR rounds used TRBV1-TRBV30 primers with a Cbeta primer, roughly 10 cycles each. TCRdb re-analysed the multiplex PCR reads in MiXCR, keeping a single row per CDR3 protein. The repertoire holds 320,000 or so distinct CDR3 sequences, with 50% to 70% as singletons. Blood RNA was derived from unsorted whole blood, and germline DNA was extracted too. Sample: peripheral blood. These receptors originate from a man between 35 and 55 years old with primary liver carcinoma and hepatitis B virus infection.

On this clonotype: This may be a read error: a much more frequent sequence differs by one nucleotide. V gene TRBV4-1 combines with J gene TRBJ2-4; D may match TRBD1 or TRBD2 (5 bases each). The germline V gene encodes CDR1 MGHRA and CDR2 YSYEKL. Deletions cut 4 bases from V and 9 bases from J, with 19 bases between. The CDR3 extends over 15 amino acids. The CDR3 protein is CASSPSPGAGGIQYF. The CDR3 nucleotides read TGCGCCAGCAGCCCCTCCCCCGGGGCCGGAGGCATTCAGTACTTC.

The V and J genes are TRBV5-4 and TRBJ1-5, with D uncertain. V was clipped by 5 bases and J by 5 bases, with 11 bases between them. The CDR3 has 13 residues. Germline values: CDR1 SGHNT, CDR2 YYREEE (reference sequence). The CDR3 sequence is CASSSGPDQPQHF. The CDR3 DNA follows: TGTGCCAGCAGTTCCGGACCTGATCAGCCCCAGCATTTT.

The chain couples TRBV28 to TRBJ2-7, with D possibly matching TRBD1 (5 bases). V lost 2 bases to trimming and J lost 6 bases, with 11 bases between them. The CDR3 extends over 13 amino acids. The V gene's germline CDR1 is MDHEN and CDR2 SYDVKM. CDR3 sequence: CASSLGRESEQYF. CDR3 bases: TGTGCCAGCAGTTTAGGCAGGGAAAGCGAGCAGTACTTC.

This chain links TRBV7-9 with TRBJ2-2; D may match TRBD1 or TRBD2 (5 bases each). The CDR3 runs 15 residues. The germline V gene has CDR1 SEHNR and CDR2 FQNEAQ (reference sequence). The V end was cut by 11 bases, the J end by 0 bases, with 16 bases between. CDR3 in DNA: TGTGCCGACTCTACGGGGCCCGCGAACACCGGGGAGCTGTTTTTT. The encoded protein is CADSTGPANTGELFF.

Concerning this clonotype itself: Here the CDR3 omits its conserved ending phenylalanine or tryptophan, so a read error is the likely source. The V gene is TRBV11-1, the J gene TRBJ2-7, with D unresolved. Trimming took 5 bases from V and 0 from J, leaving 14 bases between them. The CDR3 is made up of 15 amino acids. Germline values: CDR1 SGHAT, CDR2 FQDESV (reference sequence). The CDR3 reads CASSRATYSSYEQYL. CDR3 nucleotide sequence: TGTGCCAGCAGCCGTGCTACGTACAGCTCCTACGAGCAGTACCTC.

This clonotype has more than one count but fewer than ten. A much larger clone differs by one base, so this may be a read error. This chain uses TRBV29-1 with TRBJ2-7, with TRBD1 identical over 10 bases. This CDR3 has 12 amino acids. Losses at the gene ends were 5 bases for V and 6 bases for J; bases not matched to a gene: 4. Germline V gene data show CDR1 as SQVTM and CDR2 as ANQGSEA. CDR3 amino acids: CSVSGTGAEQYF. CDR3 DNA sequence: TGCAGCGTTAGCGGGACAGGGGCCGAGCAGTACTTC.

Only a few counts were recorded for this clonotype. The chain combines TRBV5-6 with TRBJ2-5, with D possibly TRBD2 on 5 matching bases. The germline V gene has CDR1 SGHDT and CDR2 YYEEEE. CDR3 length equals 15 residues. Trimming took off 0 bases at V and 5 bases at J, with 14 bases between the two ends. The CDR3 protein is CASSLASGVMETQYF. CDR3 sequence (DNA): TGTGCCAGCAGCTTGGCCAGCGGTGTAATGGAGACCCAGTACTTC. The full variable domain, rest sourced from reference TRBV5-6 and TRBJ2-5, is DAGVTQSPTHLIKTRGQQVTLRCSPKSGHDTVSWYQQALGQGPQFIFQYYEEEERQRGNFPDRFSGHQFPNYSSELNVNALLLGDSALYLCASSLASGVMETQYFGPGTRLLVL.

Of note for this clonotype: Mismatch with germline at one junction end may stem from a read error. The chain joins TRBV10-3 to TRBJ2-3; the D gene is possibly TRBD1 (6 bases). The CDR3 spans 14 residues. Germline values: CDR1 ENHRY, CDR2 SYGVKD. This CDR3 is CAIRRTVSTDTQYF. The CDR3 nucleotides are TGTGCCATCAGGCGGACAGTCAGCACAGATACGCAGTACTTT.